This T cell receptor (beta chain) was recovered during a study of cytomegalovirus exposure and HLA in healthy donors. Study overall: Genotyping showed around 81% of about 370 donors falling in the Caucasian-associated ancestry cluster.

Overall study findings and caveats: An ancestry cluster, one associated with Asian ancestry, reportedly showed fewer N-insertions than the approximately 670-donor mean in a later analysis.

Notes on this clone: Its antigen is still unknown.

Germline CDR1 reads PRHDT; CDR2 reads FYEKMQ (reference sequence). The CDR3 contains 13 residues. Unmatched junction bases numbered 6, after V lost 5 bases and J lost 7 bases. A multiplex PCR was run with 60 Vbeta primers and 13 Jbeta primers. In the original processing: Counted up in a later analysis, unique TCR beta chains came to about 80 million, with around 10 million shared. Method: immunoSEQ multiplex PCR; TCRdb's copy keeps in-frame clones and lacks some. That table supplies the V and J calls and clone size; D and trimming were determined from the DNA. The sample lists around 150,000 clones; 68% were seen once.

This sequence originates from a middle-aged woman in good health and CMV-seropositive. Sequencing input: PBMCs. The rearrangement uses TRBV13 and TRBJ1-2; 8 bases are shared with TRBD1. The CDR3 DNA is TGTGCCAGCAGCCCCGGACAGGGCGGTGGCTACACCTTC. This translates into CASSPGQGGGYTF.